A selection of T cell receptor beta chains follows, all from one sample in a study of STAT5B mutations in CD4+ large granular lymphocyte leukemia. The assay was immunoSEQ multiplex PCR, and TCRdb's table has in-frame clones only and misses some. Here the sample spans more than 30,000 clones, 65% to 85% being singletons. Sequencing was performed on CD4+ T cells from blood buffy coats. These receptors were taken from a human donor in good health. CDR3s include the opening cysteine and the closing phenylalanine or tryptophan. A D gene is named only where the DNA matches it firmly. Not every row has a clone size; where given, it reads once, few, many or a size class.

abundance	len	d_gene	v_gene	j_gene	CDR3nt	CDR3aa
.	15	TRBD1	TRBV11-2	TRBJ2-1	TGTGCCAGCAGCTCCGGACAGGGTGGACACAATGAGCAGTTCTTC	CASSSGQGGHNEQFF
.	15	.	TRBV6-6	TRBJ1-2	TGTGCCAGCAGTTACGCAGCCCGAGGGGCGGCTGGCTACACCTTC	CASSYAARGAAGYTF
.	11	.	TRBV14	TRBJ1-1	TGTGCCAGCAGCCAACACTCCCGGGCTTTCTTT	CASSQHSRAFF
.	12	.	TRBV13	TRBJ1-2	TGTGCCAGCAGCTCCCTCAGGGGCGGCTACACCTTC	CASSSLRGGYTF
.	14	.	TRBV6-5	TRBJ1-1	TGTGCCAGCAGTTACCTACAGGGGAACACTGAAGCTTTCTTT	CASSYLQGNTEAFF
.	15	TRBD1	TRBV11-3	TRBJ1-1	TGTGCCAGCAGCTCAGAAGGACAGGTTAAGACTGAAGCTTTCTTT	CASSSEGQVKTEAFF
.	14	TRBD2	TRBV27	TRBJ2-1	TGTGCCAGTACCGGACTAGCGGGGTACAATGAGCAGTTCTTC	CASTGLAGYNEQFF
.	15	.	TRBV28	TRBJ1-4	TGTGCCAGCAGTTTACCTGGCAGCGCAAGTGAAAAACTGTTTTTT	CASSLPGSASEKLFF
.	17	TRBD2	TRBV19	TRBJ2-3	TGTGCCAGTAGCGGCGGACTAGCGGGAGGGTTCACAGATACGCAGTATTTT	CASSGGLAGGFTDTQYF
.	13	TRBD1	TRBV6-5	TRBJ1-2	TGTGCCAGCAATAGACAGGGATCGAGTGGCTACACCTTC	CASNRQGSSGYTF
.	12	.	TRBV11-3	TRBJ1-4	TGTGCCAGCAGCCAGATTACGGGGAAACTGTTTTTT	CASSQITGKLFF
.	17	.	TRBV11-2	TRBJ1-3	TGTGCCAGCAGCTTACAGGCCTTAGGCGCGCTAGGAAACACCATATATTTT	CASSLQALGALGNTIYF
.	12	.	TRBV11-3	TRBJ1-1	TGTGCCAGCAGCTTAGGGCGGGCTGAAGCTTTCTTT	CASSLGRAEAFF
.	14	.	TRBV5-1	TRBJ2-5	TGCGCCAGCAGCAGAGGGACTGCCGGGGAGACCCAGTACTTC	CASSRGTAGETQYF
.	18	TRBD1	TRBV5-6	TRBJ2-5	TGTGCCAGCAGCTCCGACGGAAACAGGGGGACCCATAGTAGGACCCAGTACTTC	CASSSDGNRGTHSRTQYF
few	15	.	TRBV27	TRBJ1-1	TGTGCCAGCAGTTTGTATTGGGAGTGGGGGACTGAAGCTTTCTTT	CASSLYWEWGTEAFF
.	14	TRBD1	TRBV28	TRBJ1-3	TGTGCCAGCAAGATGACAGGGGGCGGGGACACCATATATTTT	CASKMTGGGDTIYF
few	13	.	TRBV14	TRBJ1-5	TGTGCCAGCAGCCAGTTCCAGGATCAGCCCCAGCATTTT	CASSQFQDQPQHF
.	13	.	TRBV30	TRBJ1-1	TGTGCCTGGAGGGTTAGGGAGGACACTGAAGCTTTCTTT	CAWRVREDTEAFF
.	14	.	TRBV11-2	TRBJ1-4	TGTGCCAGCAGCTTATTTGGGGCAAGGGAAAAACTGTTTTTT	CASSLFGAREKLFF
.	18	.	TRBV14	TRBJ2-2	TGTGCCAGCAGCCAGGAGGCACCTAGCCATTGGAACACCGGGGAGCTGTTTTTT	CASSQEAPSHWNTGELFF
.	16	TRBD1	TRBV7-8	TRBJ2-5	TGTGCCAGCAGCTTGGACCGGGACAGGGGGTCGGAGACCCAGTACTTC	CASSLDRDRGSETQYF
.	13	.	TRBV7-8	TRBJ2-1	TGTGCCAGCAGGAGGGAGTTATACAATGAGCAGTTCTTC	CASRRELYNEQFF
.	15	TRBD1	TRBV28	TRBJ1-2	TGTGCCAGCAGTTCCGGACAGGGAAATCTCTATGGCTACACCTTC	CASSSGQGNLYGYTF
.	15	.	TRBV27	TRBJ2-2	TGTGCCAGCAGACTTCAGGGCTTGTGGACCGGGGAGCTGTTTTTT	CASRLQGLWTGELFF
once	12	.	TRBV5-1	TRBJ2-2	TGCGCCAGCAGCCTGGGGGGCGGGGAGCTGTTTTTT	CASSLGGGELFF
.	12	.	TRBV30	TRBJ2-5	TGTGCCTTTGGACGGACTCAAGAGACCCAGTACTTC	CAFGRTQETQYF
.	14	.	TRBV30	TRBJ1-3	TGTGCCTGGAGCCAAAACGGGGATGGAAACACCATATATTTT	CAWSQNGDGNTIYF
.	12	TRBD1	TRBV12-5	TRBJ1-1	TGTGCTAGTTTCCCTCTGACAGGGGCCCAAGTCTTT	CASFPLTGAQVF
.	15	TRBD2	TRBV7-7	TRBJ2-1	TGTGCCAGCAGCTCCGGACTAGCGGGACCTAATGAGCAGTTCTTC	CASSSGLAGPNEQFF
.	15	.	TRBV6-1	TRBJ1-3	TGTGCCAGCAGTGTGGACAGACTTAGTGGAAACACCATATATTTT	CASSVDRLSGNTIYF
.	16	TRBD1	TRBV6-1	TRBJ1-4	TGTGCCAGCAGTGAACTCCCGACAGGGCTGGTCGGAAAACTGTTTTTT	CASSELPTGLVGKLFF
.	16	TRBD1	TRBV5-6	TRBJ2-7	TGTGCCAGCAGCTTGGGAGTGGGACAGGGTTCCTACGAGCAGTACTTC	CASSLGVGQGSYEQYF
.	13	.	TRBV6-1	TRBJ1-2	TGTGCCAGCAGTGAAGCGGGGCGTAGGGGCTACACCTTC	CASSEAGRRGYTF
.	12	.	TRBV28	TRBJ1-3	TGTGCCAGCAGTCTCTCTGGAAACACCATATATTTT	CASSLSGNTIYF
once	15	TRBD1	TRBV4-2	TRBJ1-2	TGTGCCAGCAGCCAATACGACAGGGACTCCTATGGCTACACCTTC	CASSQYDRDSYGYTF
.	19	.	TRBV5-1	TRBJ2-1	TGCGCCAGCAGCTTGGTGCCCACTAGCATGCCTATTAGAGGCAATGAGCAGTTCTTC	CASSLVPTSMPIRGNEQFF
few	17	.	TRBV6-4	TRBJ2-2	TGTGCCAGCAGTCCATCTGGATGGGGTGTAAACACCGGGGAGCTGTTTTTT	CASSPSGWGVNTGELFF
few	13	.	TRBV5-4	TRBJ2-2	TGTGCCAGCAGCTTGGACTACACCGGGGAGCTGTTTTTT	CASSLDYTGELFF
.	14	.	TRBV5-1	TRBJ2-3	TGCGCCAGCAGTCAAACGACTAGCACAGATACGCAGTATTTT	CASSQTTSTDTQYF
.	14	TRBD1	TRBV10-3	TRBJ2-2	TGTGCCATCAGAGGGACAGGGAACACCGGGGAGCTGTTTTTT	CAIRGTGNTGELFF
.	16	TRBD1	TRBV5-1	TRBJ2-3	TGCGCCAGCAGCTCGCTGACAGGGGGCGCTTCAGATACGCAGTATTTT	CASSSLTGGASDTQYF
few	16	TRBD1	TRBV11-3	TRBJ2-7	TGTGCCAGCAGCAAAGGACAGGGGCGCTTAGCCTACGAGCAGTACTTC	CASSKGQGRLAYEQYF
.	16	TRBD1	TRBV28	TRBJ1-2	TGTGCCAGCAGTTCCGCCGCCGGGACAGGGAAGCAGGGCTACACCTTC	CASSSAAGTGKQGYTF
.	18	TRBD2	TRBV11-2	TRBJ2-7	TGTGCCAGCAGCTCCTTGCCGGGACTAGCGGGGGGGCCGTACGAGCAGTACTTC	CASSSLPGLAGGPYEQYF
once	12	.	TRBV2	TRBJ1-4	TGTGCCAGCAGTGGAATGGCTGAAAAACTGTTTTTT	CASSGMAEKLFF
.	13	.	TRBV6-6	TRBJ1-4	TGTGCCAGCAGCGACGGATATAATGAAAAACTGTTTTTT	CASSDGYNEKLFF
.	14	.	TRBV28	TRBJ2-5	TGTGCCAGCAGTTTAGGGACGTACCAAGAGACCCAGTACTTC	CASSLGTYQETQYF
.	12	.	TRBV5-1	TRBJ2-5	TGCGCCAGCAGCTTGGCGACGGAGACCCAGTACTTC	CASSLATETQYF
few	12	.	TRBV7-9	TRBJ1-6	TGTGCCAGCAGCACAGACGTTGGGTCCCTCCACTTT	CASSTDVGSLHF
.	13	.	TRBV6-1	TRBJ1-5	TGTGCCAGCAGTGAAACAGGTAATCAGCCCCAGCATTTT	CASSETGNQPQHF
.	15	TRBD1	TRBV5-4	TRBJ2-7	TGTGCCAGCAGCTTGGTTGGACAGGGAGCCCACGAGCAGTACTTC	CASSLVGQGAHEQYF